This TCR beta chain was sequenced during a study of blood T cells in healthy people across ages. Alongside a J-beta primer mix, a sample-barcoded 5' primer served in a second PCR lasting about 7 to 12 cycles. TCRdb recomputed calls from the 5' RACE reads with MiXCR, one row per CDR3 protein. The sample has about 640,000 distinct CDR3 sequences; 58% are singletons. Trimming at V came to 1 base and at J to 3 bases, leaving 3 bases not matched to a gene. CDR3 length: 14 residues. Germline-derived CDR1 and CDR2 are SGDLS and YYNGEE. This receptor was taken from a man in his 60s in good health. The sample comprised blood. The chain is built from TRBV9 and TRBJ2-5, with TRBD1 identical over 7 bases. The CDR3 DNA reads as TGTGCCAGCAGCGTAACCGGGACAGAAGAGACCCAGTACTTC. It specifies CASSVTGTEETQYF.